These 27 T cell receptor beta chains share one sample of origin, sequenced in a study of glioma-infiltrating T cells. TCR alpha and beta CDR3 regions were amplified from RNA using iRepertoire nested multiplex PCR. TCRdb re-derived calls from the multiplex PCR reads in MiXCR, one entry per CDR3 protein. The sample carries roughly 100,000 distinct CDR3 sequences, approximately 28% recorded once. Sequencing was performed on glioma tissue, nonneoplastic brain tissue, or PBMCs (not recorded which). These receptors all come from a human donor with low-grade glioma or glioblastoma, undergoing nonglioma brain surgery, or in good health (not recorded which).

For this clonotype: A read error is possible here, since a much larger clone lies one base away. This chain links TRBV28 with TRBJ2-5, with D tentatively TRBD1 (5 bases). The CDR3 totals 16 residues. Germline V gene sequence: CDR1 MDHEN, CDR2 SYDVKM. This chain's CDR3 is CSSLGADRQAQETQYF. DNA of the CDR3: TGTTCCAGCCTTGGGGCGGATAGGCAGGCCCAAGAGACCCAGTACTTC.

Points on this clonotype: Compared with germline, one end of the junction differs, possibly owing to a read error. The chain uses TRBV19 and TRBJ2-1; possible D gene TRBD2, 5 bases. This CDR3 is built from 17 residues. Looked up from germline, CDR1 is LNHDA and CDR2 is SQIVND (reference sequence). The CDR3 nucleotides read TGTGCCAGTAGTCCGTTGGGAGTCCAGAGCAGCTACAATGAGAAGTTCTTC. Protein sequence: CASSPLGVQSSYNEKFF.

The chain employs TRBV2 and TRBJ1-2; D gene unclear. The ends were cut back, 8 bases at V and 4 bases at J, with 8 bases in the middle. This CDR3 has 11 amino acids. Germline V gene sequence: CDR1 SNHLY, CDR2 FYNNEI. The chain's CDR3 is CASDGIYGYTF. The CDR3 nucleotides are TGTGCCAGCGACGGTATCTATGGCTACACCTTC.

This clonotype was counted ten times or more. This chain links TRBV6-1 with TRBJ1-2; tentative D call: TRBD1 (5 bases). The germline V gene has CDR1 MNHNS and CDR2 SASEGT. V shed 5 bases and J shed 4 bases, with 14 bases lying between them. CDR3 length: 14 residues. CDR3 protein: CASSSQGGLYGYTF. The CDR3 bases are TGTGCCAGCAGTTCCCAGGGCGGTCTCTATGGCTACACCTTC.

Only a few counts were recorded for this clonotype. This may be a read error: a much more frequent sequence differs by one nucleotide. The CDR3 nucleotides are TGCAGTGCTAGAACGAGCGGCACAGATACGCAGTATTTT. This translates into CSARTSGTDTQYF. The rearrangement joins TRBV20-1 to TRBJ2-3; D is undetermined. The CDR3 runs to 13 residues. Germline CDR1 is DFQATT and CDR2 is SNEGSKA (reference sequence). V lost 2 bases, J lost 1 base, and 7 bases lay in between.

This clonotype has only a few counts. The rearrangement links TRBV5-8 to TRBJ1-3; 8 positions match TRBD1. V lost 4 bases and J lost 0; bases outside the gene matches: 6. CDR3 length: 16 residues. The germline V gene encodes CDR1 SGHTS and CDR2 YDEGEE. DNA of the CDR3: TGTGCCAGCAGCGCCGGGACAGGCAGCTCTGGAAACACCATATATTTT. This gives the protein CASSAGTGSSGNTIYF. Combining the CDR3 with reference TRBV5-8 and TRBJ1-3 gives the whole variable domain EAGVTQSPTHLIKTRGQQATLRCSPISGHTSVYWYQQALGLGLQFLLWYDEGEERNRGNFPPRFSGRQFPNYSSELNVNALELEDSALYLCASSAGTGSSGNTIYFGEGSWLTVV.

This clonotype came up many times. The chain links TRBV7-9 to TRBJ2-1; 10 positions agree with TRBD1. The CDR3 runs 13 residues. Germline V gives CDR1 SEHNR, CDR2 FQNEAQ (reference sequence). Trimming cost V 11 bases and J 7 bases; bases outside gene matches: 8. CDR3: CAGRQGARNEQFF. The CDR3 nucleotides read TGTGCCGGAAGACAGGGGGCTCGGAATGAGCAGTTCTTC.

The chain uses TRBV4-1 and TRBJ2-5; possibly TRBD2 for D (6 bases). This CDR3 is 17 amino acids long. CDR1 MGHRA and CDR2 YSYEKL come from the germline V gene. V lost 0 bases to trimming and J lost 5 bases, with 19 bases between them. The DNA for the CDR3 is TGCGCCAGCAGCCAAGATACGGGAACCTACCTAGCGGAGACCCAGTACTTC. Protein: CASSQDTGTYLAETQYF.

Of note for this clonotype: This could be a read error, since a much larger clone is one nucleotide away. The V gene is TRBV10-3, the J gene TRBJ2-2; D remains unclear. Germline values: CDR1 ENHRY, CDR2 SYGVKD. Trimming stripped 8 bases from V and 6 bases from J, with 19 bases between. The CDR3 runs to 15 residues. CDR3 residues: CAIGSLGMDAGELFF. DNA for the CDR3: TGTGCCATCGGATCCCTGGGGATGGACGCCGGGGAGCTGTTTTTT.

This clonotype has a count of ten or more. This chain joins TRBV6-6 and TRBJ1-1; 8 bases agree with TRBD1. The germline V gene has CDR1 MNHNY and CDR2 SVGAGI (reference sequence). Trimming took 1 base from V and 8 from J; bases not matched to a gene: 3. The CDR3 has 13 residues. DNA of the CDR3: TGTGCCAGCAGTTACTTGGGACAGGCCGAAGCTTTCTTT. Amino acid sequence: CASSYLGQAEAFF.

There are many counts of this clonotype. J is TRBJ1-3 and V is TRBV2, with D unclear. Trimming took 5 bases from V and 0 from J, leaving 5 bases between them. The CDR3 totals 13 residues. Looked up from germline, CDR1 is SNHLY and CDR2 is FYNNEI. The CDR3 reads CASSLNSGNTIYF. The CDR3 DNA reads TGTGCCAGCAGTCTAAACTCTGGAAACACCATATATTTT.

This clonotype was detected only a few times. The rearrangement uses TRBV7-2 and TRBJ2-7, with 10 nucleotides matching TRBD2. CDR3 size: 14 residues. Losses at the gene ends were 6 bases for V and 2 bases for J; bases not matched to a gene: 4. Germline CDR1 is SGHTA and CDR2 is FQGNSA. CDR3 residues: CASRVAGGTYEQYF. The CDR3 nucleotides read TGTGCCAGCAGAGTAGCGGGGGGCACCTACGAGCAGTACTTC.

The chain employs TRBV5-4 and TRBJ2-5, with D possibly TRBD1 on 6 matching bases. The ends were cut back, 4 bases at V and 2 bases at J, with 12 bases in the middle. The CDR3 loop spans 14 amino acids. In germline, CDR1 is SGHNT, CDR2 YYREEE (reference sequence). The CDR3 region is CASSTGTKQETQYF. Here the CDR3 DNA reads TGTGCCAGCAGCACCGGGACAAAACAAGAGACCCAGTACTTC.

The table lists this clonotype with a few counts. An end of the junction differs from the germline gene, which may be a read error. The CDR3 loop is CNARDSGGGLNEQFF. The CDR3 DNA follows: TGCAATGCTAGAGATTCTGGCGGGGGACTCAATGAGCAGTTCTTC. The chain has TRBV20-1 and TRBJ2-1; 7 bases map to TRBD2. Germline CDR1 reads DFQATT; CDR2 reads SNEGSKA (reference sequence). The CDR3 has 15 residues.

In this sample, this clonotype turned up many times. This chain connects TRBV28 to TRBJ1-2; maybe TRBD1 (6 bases). Germline V CDR1 and CDR2: MDHEN, SYDVKM. Trimming cost V 5 bases and J 5 bases, with 21 bases left between them. This CDR3 region has 16 residues. CDR3 nucleotide sequence: TGTGCCAGCAGTCCGCCCGGGACAAGGGGATTATATGGCTACACCTTC. Protein: CASSPPGTRGLYGYTF.

V gene TRBV19 combines with J gene TRBJ2-1, with 8 bases fitting TRBD1. The germline V gene encodes CDR1 LNHDA and CDR2 SQIVND (reference sequence). The V segment lost 6 bases and the J segment 6 bases; nucleotides outside the gene matches: 1. The CDR3 length is 12 residues. The CDR3 is CASRQGGNEQFF. CDR3 DNA sequence: TGTGCCAGTAGACAGGGGGGCAATGAGCAGTTCTTC.

J is TRBJ1-2 and V is TRBV19; TRBD1 is a possible D gene (6 bases). V was cut by 3 bases and J by 8 bases, with 16 bases left in between. The CDR3 length is 14 residues. Germline V lookup: CDR1 LNHDA, CDR2 SQIVND (reference sequence). CDR3 residues: CASSMGHPTGGYTF. CDR3 sequence (DNA): TGTGCCAGTAGTATGGGACATCCTACAGGAGGCTACACCTTC.

With respect to this clonotype: Just one base apart from a much larger clone, this may be a read error. The chain employs TRBV7-6 and TRBJ2-7; TRBD2 might be the D (6 bases). V lost 2 bases to trimming and J lost 6 bases, with 17 bases between them. This CDR3 has 15 amino acids. Looked up from germline, CDR1 is SGHVS and CDR2 is FNYEAQ. The CDR3 bases are TGTGCCAGCAGCTTATACGGGAGAGAAGGTACCGAGCAGTACTTC. Amino acid sequence: CASSLYGREGTEQYF.

This clonotype has ten or more counts. The rearrangement joins TRBV28 to TRBJ1-2; 7 nucleotides agree with TRBD1. Germline V gene lookup returns CDR1 MDHEN and CDR2 SYDVKM. The CDR3 is 12 residues long. The junction had 6 bases not matched to a gene; V was cut back by 6 bases and J by 8 bases. CDR3 nucleotides: TGTGCCAGCAGAGCCGACAGGGAGGGCTACACCTTC. This codes for CASRADREGYTF.

This clonotype was seen a handful of times. V and J are TRBV3-1 and TRBJ1-6, with D perhaps matching TRBD1 (6 bases). V was clipped by 2 bases and J by 0 bases, with 20 bases between them. The CDR3 runs to 20 residues. Looked up from germline, CDR1 is LGHDT and CDR2 is YNNKEL (reference sequence). The DNA of the CDR3 is TGTGCCAGCAGCCAAAAGGGGGACGGGGGAGCGAGCTCCTATAATTCACCCCTCCACTTT. The encoded protein is CASSQKGDGGASSYNSPLHF.

V is TRBV11-2 and J is TRBJ1-2; tentatively, D is TRBD1 (5 bases). This CDR3 has 14 residues. The germline V gene encodes CDR1 SGHAT and CDR2 FQNNGV. The V end was cut by 4 bases, the J end by 6 bases, with 15 bases between. The CDR3: CASSSRRDWNGYTF. The CDR3 region has the DNA TGTGCCAGCAGCTCCCGCCGGGACTGGAATGGCTACACCTTC.

This clonotype occurred many times. V usage is TRBV7-3 and J usage is TRBJ1-1; D is perhaps TRBD1 (5 bases). This CDR3 spans 13 amino acids. Per the germline V gene, CDR1 is SGHTA and CDR2 is FQGTGA. V was shortened by 3 bases and J by 8 bases, with 13 bases between the two germline ends. CDR3 nucleotide sequence: TGTGCCAGCAGCTTGAATGGGGCAGGAGAAGCTTTCTTT. Protein sequence: CASSLNGAGEAFF.

This clonotype was picked up many times. The chain recombines TRBV10-2 with TRBJ2-5, with TRBD2 matching 9 bases. Germline-derived CDR1 and CDR2 are WSHSY and SAAADI. This CDR3 spans 14 amino acids. The J segment lost 4 bases and the V segment lost 7 bases, leaving 7 bases of the junction unmatched. As DNA, the CDR3 is TGCGCCAGCAAGAGTAGCGGGGGCCCAGAGACCCAGTACTTC. This gives the protein CASKSSGGPETQYF.

In regard to this clonotype: With a much larger clone just one base away, this may be a read error. The genes are TRBV6-5 and TRBJ1-1; D remains unclear. Germline V CDR1 and CDR2: MNHEY, SVGAGI. CDR3 length: 14 residues. For the CDR3, the DNA is TGTGTCAGCAGTTATGCCGGGGTGAGCACTGAAGCTTTCTTT. It is translated as CVSSYAGVSTEAFF.

In this sample, this clonotype turned up a few times. The chain employs TRBV11-2 and TRBJ2-7, with 9 bases identical to TRBD2. Germline lookup yields CDR1 SGHAT and CDR2 FQNNGV. The J segment lost 5 bases and the V segment lost 1 base, leaving 3 bases of the junction unmatched. The CDR3 extends over 14 amino acids. The CDR3 DNA sequence: TGTGCCAGCAGCTTAGGGGTAGCGGGGGACGAGCAGTACTTC. It encodes CASSLGVAGDEQYF.

This clonotype turned up a few times. This chain links TRBV3-1 with TRBJ1-6; D unclear. Germline V gene lookup returns CDR1 LGHDT and CDR2 YNNKEL (reference sequence). The V end lost 0 bases, the J end lost 9 bases, and 9 bases lay between the germline ends. CDR3 length equals 14 residues. CDR3 amino acids: CASSQEASGSPLHF. CDR3 nucleotides: TGTGCCAGCAGCCAAGAAGCCTCAGGTTCACCCCTCCACTTT. Based on the CDR3 plus reference TRBV3-1 and TRBJ1-6, the full variable domain is DTAVSQTPKYLVTQMGNDKSIKCEQNLGHDTMYWYKQDSKKFLKIMFSYNNKELIINETVPNRFSPKSPDKAHLNLHINSLELGDSAVYFCASSQEASGSPLHFGNGTRLTVT.

In its sample, this clonotype was seen many times. The chain links TRBV6-1 to TRBJ2-7; TRBD1 matches 7 bases. This CDR3 is built from 15 residues. V lost 5 bases and J lost 2; bases outside the gene matches: 9. Germline CDR1 reads MNHNS; CDR2 reads SASEGT. The CDR3 nucleotides are TGTGCCAGCAGTTCCCGACAGGGCGCCCCCTACGAGCAGTACTTC. Protein sequence: CASSSRQGAPYEQYF.